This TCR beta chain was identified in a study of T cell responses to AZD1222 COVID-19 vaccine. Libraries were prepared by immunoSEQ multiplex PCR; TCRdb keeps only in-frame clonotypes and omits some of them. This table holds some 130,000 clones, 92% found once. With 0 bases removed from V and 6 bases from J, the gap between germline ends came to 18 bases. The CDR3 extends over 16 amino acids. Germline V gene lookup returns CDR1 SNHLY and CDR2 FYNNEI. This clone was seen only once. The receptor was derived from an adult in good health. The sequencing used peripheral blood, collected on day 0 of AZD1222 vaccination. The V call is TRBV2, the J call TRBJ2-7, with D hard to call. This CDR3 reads CASSEAPGYQSVEQYF. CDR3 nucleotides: TGTGCCAGCAGTGAAGCCCCGGGCTATCAATCAGTCGAGCAGTACTTC.